This TCR beta chain was retrieved from a study of cytomegalovirus exposure and HLA in healthy donors. Germline CDR1 MDHEN, CDR2 SYDVKM. This CDR3 comprises 11 residues. V shed 8 bases and J shed 4 bases, with 7 bases lying between them. Profiled with immunoSEQ multiplex PCR; TCRdb holds only in-frame clones, not every one. The repertoire holds about 110,000 clones, with around 90% as singletons. This rearrangement joins TRBV28 to TRBJ2-3, with D unclear. The receptor was isolated from a woman between 18 and 29 years old in good health and CMV-seronegative. The sequenced sample consisted of PBMCs. This CDR3 is CASSLSDTQYF. Here the CDR3 DNA reads TGTGCCAGCTCCCTGTCAGATACGCAGTATTTT.